This TCR beta chain was observed in a study of Ad26.COV2.S vaccination and SARS-CoV-2 variants. Overall study: Once or twice, 56 days apart, Ad26.COV2.S was delivered intramuscularly.

The germline gives CDR1 GTSNPN, CDR2 SVGIG (reference sequence). V dropped 4 bases and J dropped 4 bases, with 10 bases sitting between them. The CDR3 loop spans 12 amino acids. To note about this clone: Its antigen is still unknown.

Clones were sequenced by immunoSEQ multiplex PCR, and TCRdb holds only the in-frame ones, with some missing. This table holds about 680,000 clones, roughly nine tenths found once. Findings of the study overall: Non-spike TCR breadth was similar in vaccine and placebo recipients.

Noted treatment: 15 to 20 received Ad26.COV2.S at low or high dose, single or two shots; about 5 received placebo; per-sample allocation not given. It was on day 63 after the first vaccine or placebo injection that samples were taken. Recruitment in Boston yielded a donor of adult age, 18-55 years. Sequences were derived from peripheral blood, sampled in a trial of Ad26.COV2.S vaccine versus placebo. The chain employs TRBV30 and TRBJ1-2, with TRBD1 as a possible D gene (5 bases). The TCR originated in a person aged 18-60 years who received the Ad26.COV2.S COVID-19 vaccine or a placebo. The CDR3 spells CAWKGDSYGYTF. The CDR3, as DNA: TGTGCCTGGAAAGGGGATAGCTATGGCTACACCTTC.